This entry is about one T cell receptor beta chain. Data came from immunoSEQ multiplex PCR; TCRdb stores just in-frame clones and leaves some out. The table has roughly 30,000 clones, about 84% seen once; the top ten hold 16%. The germline V and J ends were trimmed by 4 bases and 0 bases, with 14 bases remaining between them. The CDR3 contains 16 residues. The germline gives CDR1 MNHNS, CDR2 SASEGT. The data derive from a study of blood T cell repertoires in COVID-19. The material sequenced was peripheral blood. This receptor was obtained from a woman aged 55-70 years with acute or convalescent COVID-19. V is TRBV6-1 and J is TRBJ2-3; a possible D gene is TRBD2 (6 bases). CDR3 in DNA: TGTGCCAGCAGTGGTTTAGCGGACTCTAGCACAGATACGCAGTATTTT. This encodes CASSGLADSSTDTQYF.